A single sample gave rise to the 15 T cell receptor beta chains below, sequenced in a study of shared clonotypes between healthy human individuals. This table comes from immunoSEQ multiplex PCR, and its TCRdb copy is limited to in-frame clones, with some not included. The table records approximately 320,000 clones, around 87% of them present only once. Input material: memory CD8+ T cells sorted from blood. Subset defined: CD45RO+ cells pooled with CCR7-negative TemRA cells. These receptors all stem from a man between 18 and 35 years old in good health.

V is TRBV14 and J is TRBJ2-5, with TRBD1 matching 8 bases. Trimming removed 5 bases from V and 3 bases from J; junction bases left unmatched: 5. This CDR3 has 14 amino acids. CDR1 is SGHDN, CDR2 FVKESK, per germline. The CDR3: CASSSSTGEETQYF. In DNA, the CDR3 is TGTGCCAGCAGCTCATCGACAGGGGAAGAGACCCAGTACTTC.

The chain has TRBV6-5 and TRBJ2-2; D may be TRBD2 (6 bases). The V gene's germline CDR1 is MNHEY and CDR2 SVGAGI. Trimming took off 0 bases at V and 4 bases at J, with 12 bases between the two ends. The CDR3 spans 16 residues. The CDR3 here is CASSYSTRRFTGELFF. The CDR3 DNA follows: TGTGCCAGCAGTTACTCGACTAGACGATTCACCGGGGAGCTGTTTTTT.

The rearrangement joins TRBV6-4 to TRBJ2-6; D unresolved. V was trimmed by 3 bases and J by 3 bases, leaving 9 bases between them. This CDR3 is 15 amino acids long. The germline CDR1 and CDR2 sequences are MRHNA and SNTAGT. The CDR3 here is CASSDPRIGANVLTF. DNA of the CDR3: TGTGCCAGCAGTGATCCCAGAATTGGGGCCAACGTCCTGACTTTC.

This chain connects TRBV30 to TRBJ2-7, with 7 bases identical to TRBD1. Trimming removed 4 bases from V and 4 bases from J; junction bases left unmatched: 7. The CDR3 has 13 residues. From germline, CDR1 is GTSNPN and CDR2 SVGIG (reference sequence). As DNA, the CDR3 is TGTGCCTGGACTTGGGACAGAACGTACGAGCAGTACTTC. As protein: CAWTWDRTYEQYF. The full variable domain, in which reference TRBV30 and TRBJ2-7 provide the parts outside the CDR3, is SQTIHQWPATLVQPVGSPLSLECTVEGTSNPNLYWYRQAAGRGLQLLFYSVGIGQISSEVPQNLSASRPQDRQFILSSKKLLLSDSGFYLCAWTWDRTYEQYFGPGTRLTVT.

The genes are TRBV7-6 and TRBJ1-2, with D unclear. The CDR3 consists of 15 residues. In germline, CDR1 is SGHVS, CDR2 FNYEAQ. V was shortened by 2 bases and J by 2 bases, with 12 bases between the two germline ends. The CDR3 sequence is CASSLYPQENYGYTF. DNA of the CDR3: TGTGCCAGCAGCTTATATCCCCAGGAAAACTATGGCTACACCTTC.

The chain combines TRBV6-6 with TRBJ2-1; D gene unclear. Germline lookup yields CDR1 MNHNY and CDR2 SVGAGI (reference sequence). The CDR3 extends over 13 amino acids. V was cut by 2 bases and J by 8 bases, with 10 bases left in between. The CDR3 sequence is CASSYVLGDEQFF. CDR3 coding DNA: TGTGCCAGCAGTTACGTTCTAGGCGATGAGCAGTTCTTC.

The CDR3 nucleotides are TGCGCCAGCAGCTTGTTCAGGGGACGATACGAGCAGTACTTC. Its protein is CASSLFRGRYEQYF. J is TRBJ2-7 and V is TRBV5-1; maybe TRBD1 (6 bases). The CDR3 length is 14 residues. From germline, CDR1 is SGHRS and CDR2 YFSETQ. Trimming took off 1 base at V and 4 bases at J, with 12 bases between the two ends.

The gene calls are TRBV9 and TRBJ1-2; tentative D call: TRBD1 (6 bases). The V end lost 2 bases, the J end lost 6 bases, and 11 bases lay between the germline ends. Per germline, CDR1 SGDLS and CDR2 YYNGEE. The CDR3 totals 13 residues. Written as DNA, the CDR3 is TGTGCCAGCAGCGTGGGGGCCCCGGATGGCTACACCTTC. This translates into CASSVGAPDGYTF.

This clone was counted once. The chain links TRBV21-1 to TRBJ2-7; the listed D gene, TRBD2, was not tested against the DNA. TRBV21-1 is classified as a pseudogene. The CDR3 totals 19 residues. CDR3 region: CASSKVVLAGDPITYEQYF. The CDR3 bases are TGTGCCAGCAGCAAAGTGGTACTAGCGGGAGACCCGATAACCTACGAGCAGTACTTC.

This chain uses TRBV5-4 with TRBJ1-2; 7 nucleotides agree with TRBD1. The CDR3 consists of 15 residues. Per germline, CDR1 SGHNT and CDR2 YYREEE (reference sequence). V lost 4 bases, J lost 0 bases, and 6 bases stayed unmatched. DNA for the CDR3: TGTGCCAGCAGCCCGAACAGGGGCCCTAACTATGGCTACACCTTC. Its protein product is CASSPNRGPNYGYTF.

V usage is TRBV13 and J usage is TRBJ2-5; D remains unclear. CDR1 and CDR2 (germline): PRHDT, FYEKMQ (reference sequence). V was pared by 3 bases and J by 4 bases, with 9 bases between. The CDR3 loop spans 13 amino acids. The CDR3 bases are TGTGCCAGCAGCTTTGGTCGGTCAGAGACCCAGTACTTC. This gives the protein CASSFGRSETQYF.

V is TRBV7-9 and J is TRBJ2-5, with D perhaps matching TRBD1 (6 bases). CDR1 is SEHNR and CDR2 is FQNEAQ in the germline V gene (reference sequence). This CDR3 is built from 15 residues. Trimming removed 1 base at V and 5 bases at J, with 14 bases between. This CDR3 is CASSLGGGEEETQYF. In DNA, the CDR3 is TGTGCCAGCAGCTTAGGAGGGGGAGAGGAGGAGACCCAGTACTTC.

The chain carries TRBV2 and TRBJ2-2, with 8 bases lining up with TRBD1. Trimming at V came to 10 bases and at J to 2 bases, leaving 12 bases not matched to a gene. This CDR3 contains 16 residues. Germline CDR1 SNHLY, CDR2 FYNNEI. The CDR3 DNA follows: TGTGCCATCATAAGGACAGGGAATGGAAACACCGGGGAGCTGTTTTTT. Protein sequence: CAIIRTGNGNTGELFF.

This chain connects TRBV6-5 to TRBJ1-6; TRBD1 is a possible D gene (5 bases). Trimming took off 5 bases at V and 10 bases at J, with 12 bases between the two ends. The germline V gene encodes CDR1 MNHEY and CDR2 SVGAGI. This CDR3 region has 13 residues. The DNA for the CDR3 is TGTGCCAGCAGTCAGGGAACGGGGTCACCCCTCCACTTT. Translating it yields CASSQGTGSPLHF.

The chain has TRBV4-3 and TRBJ2-7; TRBD2 aligns across 7 bases. J lost 2 bases, V lost 4 bases, and 8 bases had no gene match. CDR1 and CDR2 from the germline V gene are LGHNA and YSLEER. This CDR3 comprises 15 residues. The CDR3 DNA follows: TGCGCCAGCAGCCCCCAGCGGGAATCGACCTACGAGCAGTACTTC. Its translation: CASSPQRESTYEQYF.